This passage covers 14 T cell receptor beta chains from one sample sequenced in a study of CD8+ T cells in alopecia areata. TCR sequencing used cDNA made by reverse transcription of extracted RNA. Profiling relied on immunoSEQ multiplex PCR, and the TCRdb table lists in-frame clones only, not all of them. In the table there are around 160,000 clones, over 80% of which are singletons. Sequencing was performed on CD8+ T cells sorted from blood, taken at week 0. The receptor source for this set is a human donor with alopecia areata.

This chain uses TRBV4-1 with TRBJ2-3; D remains ambiguous. V was shortened by 4 bases and J by 0 bases, with 11 bases between the two germline ends. The germline gives CDR1 MGHRA, CDR2 YSYEKL. The CDR3 consists of 15 residues. The CDR3 is CASSLQPSSTDTQYF. In nucleotides, the CDR3 is TGCGCCAGCAGCCTTCAGCCCTCTAGCACAGATACGCAGTATTTT.

The V and J genes are TRBV5-4 and TRBJ2-2, with D possibly called TRBD1 or TRBD2 (5 bases each). Germline lookup yields CDR1 SGHNT and CDR2 YYREEE (reference sequence). The CDR3 totals 15 residues. The V gene lost 5 bases and the J gene lost 5 bases, with 16 bases spanning the gap. CDR3 nucleotides: TGTGCCAGCAGTTCTCCGGGACGGGGAACCGGGGAGCTGTTTTTT. Its protein product is CASSSPGRGTGELFF.

A single count supports this clone. This rearrangement joins TRBV13 to TRBJ1-5; D unclear. The V and J ends lost 0 bases and 7 bases respectively, with 4 bases between them. In germline, CDR1 is PRHDT, CDR2 FYEKMQ (reference sequence). The CDR3 is 12 amino acids. The DNA of the CDR3 is TGTGCCAGCAGCTTAGGGGGACAGCCCCAGCATTTT. Its protein is CASSLGGQPQHF. The full variable domain, in which reference TRBV13 and TRBJ1-5 provide the parts outside the CDR3, is AAGVIQSPRHLIKEKRETATLKCYPIPRHDTVYWYQQGPGQDPQFLISFYEKMQSDKGSIPDRFSAQQFSDYHSELNMSSLELGDSALYFCASSLGGQPQHFGDGTRLSIL.

The chain uses TRBV7-9 and TRBJ2-4; a possible D gene is TRBD1 (6 bases). This CDR3 is 16 amino acids long. Germline assignment: CDR1 SEHNR and CDR2 FQNEAQ (reference sequence). V lost 2 bases, J lost 4 bases, and 15 bases lay in between. Here the CDR3 reads CASSLYLNRGKNIQYF. The CDR3 nucleotides are TGTGCCAGCAGCTTATACCTCAATAGGGGGAAAAACATTCAGTACTTC.

The V and J genes are TRBV7-9 and TRBJ2-4; D gene ambiguous. Deletions cut 9 bases from V and 5 bases from J, with 14 bases between. The CDR3 spans 13 residues. The germline V gene has CDR1 SEHNR and CDR2 FQNEAQ (reference sequence). CDR3 sequence reads: CASETLGENIQYF. The CDR3 coding sequence is TGTGCCAGTGAAACGCTCGGAGAAAACATTCAGTACTTC.

This rearrangement joins TRBV5-1 to TRBJ2-7; D gene uncertain. Germline CDR1 and CDR2: SGHRS and YFSETQ. CDR3 length: 12 residues. V lost 0 bases to trimming and J lost 7 bases, with 8 bases between them. The CDR3 sequence is CASSLVTSEQYF. In DNA, the CDR3 is TGCGCCAGCAGCTTGGTCACTTCAGAGCAGTACTTC.

The chain couples TRBV6-6 to TRBJ2-3, with D perhaps TRBD1 or TRBD2 (6 bases each). V was clipped by 2 bases and J by 2 bases, with 14 bases between them. Germline CDR1 is MNHNY and CDR2 is SVGAGI (reference sequence). CDR3 length: 16 residues. The DNA of the CDR3 is TGTGCCAGCAGTTACGCCAAGGGGGGTTCCACAGATACGCAGTATTTT. As protein: CASSYAKGGSTDTQYF.

The chain employs TRBV18 and TRBJ2-7; 8 bases line up with TRBD1. The CDR3 runs to 15 residues. V was clipped by 1 base and J by 4 bases; unmatched bases: 6. Germline V gene data show CDR1 as KGHSH and CDR2 as LQKENI. The CDR3 sequence is CASSPRPDRVYEQYF. The CDR3 DNA is TGTGCCAGCTCACCACGACCGGACAGGGTTTACGAGCAGTACTTC.

This clone was recorded a few times. Other DNA sequences in this sample translate to the same CDR3. The chain couples TRBV5-6 to TRBJ2-2, with D uncertain. This CDR3 contains 12 residues. Trimming took 4 bases from V and 4 from J, leaving 5 bases between them. In germline, CDR1 is SGHDT, CDR2 YYEEEE. CDR3 protein: CASSPGTGELFF. The CDR3 nucleotides read TGTGCCAGCAGCCCGGGCACCGGGGAGCTGTTTTTT. Complete variable domain (other parts from reference TRBV5-6 and TRBJ2-2): DAGVTQSPTHLIKTRGQQVTLRCSPKSGHDTVSWYQQALGQGPQFIFQYYEEEERQRGNFPDRFSGHQFPNYSSELNVNALLLGDSALYLCASSPGTGELFFGEGSRLTVL.

J is TRBJ1-1 and V is TRBV6-5; D not resolved. CDR3 length: 13 residues. Trimming stripped 6 bases from V and 0 bases from J, with 8 bases between. Germline values: CDR1 MNHEY, CDR2 SVGAGI. CDR3 coding DNA: TGTGCCAGCAGGCGAGACTTGAACACTGAAGCTTTCTTT. It is translated as CASRRDLNTEAFF.

The chain carries TRBV5-1 and TRBJ1-1; D remains unclear. The ends were cut back, 7 bases at V and 2 bases at J, with 12 bases in the middle. In germline, CDR1 is SGHRS, CDR2 YFSETQ. The CDR3 has 13 residues. The chain's CDR3 is CASSSVGNTEAFF. CDR3 sequence (DNA): TGCGCCAGCTCGTCCGTGGGTAACACTGAAGCTTTCTTT.

The chain uses TRBV11-2 and TRBJ2-7; D possibly matches TRBD1 or TRBD2 (5 bases each). This CDR3 is 14 amino acids long. The V end lost 4 bases, the J end lost 0 bases, and 10 bases lay between the germline ends. The germline gives CDR1 SGHAT, CDR2 FQNNGV. The CDR3 reads CASSSGTSSYEQYF. CDR3 bases: TGTGCCAGCAGCTCCGGGACGTCCTCCTACGAGCAGTACTTC.

The chain employs TRBV2 and TRBJ2-3, with D tentatively TRBD2 (6 bases). V lost 3 bases and J 0 bases, leaving 16 bases between the germline ends. Per the germline V gene, CDR1 is SNHLY and CDR2 is FYNNEI. This CDR3 region has 17 residues. CDR3 in amino acids: CASSDDGGDSSTDTQYF. The CDR3 bases are TGTGCCAGCAGTGACGATGGCGGGGACTCTAGCACAGATACGCAGTATTTT. Based on the CDR3 plus reference TRBV2 and TRBJ2-3, the full variable domain is EPEVTQTPSHQVTQMGQEVILRCVPISNHLYFYWYRQILGQKVEFLVSFYNNEISEKSEIFDDQFSVERPDGSNFTLKIRSTKLEDSAMYFCASSDDGGDSSTDTQYFGPGTRLTVL.

The rearrangement links TRBV4-2 to TRBJ2-5, with D possibly matching TRBD2 (6 bases). This CDR3 is built from 17 residues. CDR1 is LGHNA and CDR2 is YNFKEQ in the germline V gene. The V gene lost 0 bases and the J gene lost 2 bases, with 16 bases spanning the gap. The CDR3 is CASSQDGDSAGQETQYF. CDR3 bases: TGTGCCAGCAGCCAAGATGGGGACTCTGCGGGGCAAGAGACCCAGTACTTC.